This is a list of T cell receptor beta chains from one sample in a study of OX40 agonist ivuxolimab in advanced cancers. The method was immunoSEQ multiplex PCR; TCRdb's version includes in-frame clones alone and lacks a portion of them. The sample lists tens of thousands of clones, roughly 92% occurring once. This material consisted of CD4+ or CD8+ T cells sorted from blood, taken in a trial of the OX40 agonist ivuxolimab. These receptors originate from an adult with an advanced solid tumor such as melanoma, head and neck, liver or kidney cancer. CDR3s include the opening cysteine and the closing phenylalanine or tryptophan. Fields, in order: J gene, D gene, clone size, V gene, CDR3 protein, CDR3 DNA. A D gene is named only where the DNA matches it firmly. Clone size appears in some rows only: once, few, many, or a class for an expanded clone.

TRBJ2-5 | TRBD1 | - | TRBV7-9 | CASSLVGRGTPQETQYF | TGTGCCAGCAGCTTAGTGGGCAGGGGGACCCCCCAGGAGACCCAGTACTTC
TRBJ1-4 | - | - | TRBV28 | CASIGGANEKLFF | TGTGCCAGCATCGGAGGGGCTAATGAAAAACTGTTTTTT
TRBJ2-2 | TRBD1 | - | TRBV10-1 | CASSESTGQGRGELFF | TGCGCCAGCAGTGAGTCAACGGGACAGGGGCGAGGGGAGCTGTTTTTT
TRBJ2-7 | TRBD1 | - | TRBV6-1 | CASSLAGQVLYEQYF | TGTGCCAGCAGTTTGGCGGGACAGGTACTCTACGAGCAGTACTTC
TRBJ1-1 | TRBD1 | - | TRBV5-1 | CASSLGQGMNTEAFF | TGCGCCAGCAGCTTGGGACAGGGGATGAACACTGAAGCTTTCTTT
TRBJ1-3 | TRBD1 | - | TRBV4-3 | CASSQAPGQGIGGNTIYF | TGCGCCAGCAGCCAAGCTCCGGGACAGGGAATAGGCGGAAACACCATATATTTT
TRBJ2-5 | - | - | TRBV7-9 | CASSRGQREETQYF | TGTGCCAGCAGCCGTGGACAGCGCGAAGAGACCCAGTACTTC
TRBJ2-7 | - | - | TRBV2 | CASSREPHEQYF | TGTGCCAGCAGCAGGGAGCCCCACGAGCAGTACTTC
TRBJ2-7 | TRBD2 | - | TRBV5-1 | CASSLGGTSPVEQYF | TGCGCCAGCAGCTTGGGCGGGACTAGCCCGGTGGAGCAGTACTTC
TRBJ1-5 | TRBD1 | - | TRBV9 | CASSPTGGNQPQHF | TGTGCCAGCAGTCCTACAGGGGGCAATCAGCCCCAGCATTTT
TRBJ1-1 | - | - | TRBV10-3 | CAIRADNTEAFF | TGTGCCATCAGAGCAGACAACACTGAAGCTTTCTTT
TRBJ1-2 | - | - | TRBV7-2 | CASSPTATDYGYTF | TGTGCCAGCAGTCCCACGGCGACAGACTATGGCTACACCTTC
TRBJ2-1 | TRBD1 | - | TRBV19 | CAGDRGSSYNEQFF | TGTGCCGGCGACAGGGGGAGCTCCTACAATGAGCAGTTCTTC
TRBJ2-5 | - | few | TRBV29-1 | CSVVQGFQETQYF | TGCAGCGTGGTACAGGGTTTTCAAGAGACCCAGTACTTC
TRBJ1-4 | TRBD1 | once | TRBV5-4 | CASSLAGTGVEKLFF | TGTGCCAGCAGCTTGGCCGGGACAGGGGTGGAAAAACTGTTTTTT
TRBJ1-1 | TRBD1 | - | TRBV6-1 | CASSENRGKSTEAFF | TGTGCCAGCAGTGAGAACAGGGGTAAGAGCACTGAAGCTTTCTTT
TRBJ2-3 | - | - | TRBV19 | CASSIGPFVETQYF | TGTGCCAGTAGTATAGGTCCGTTTGTGGAAACGCAGTATTTT
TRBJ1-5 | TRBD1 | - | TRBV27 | CASSTGDLGNQPQHF | TGTGCCAGCAGCACAGGGGATCTAGGCAATCAGCCCCAGCATTTT
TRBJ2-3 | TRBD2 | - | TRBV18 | CASSPFSGLAATDTQYF | TGTGCCAGCTCACCATTTTCGGGACTAGCGGCCACAGATACGCAGTATTTT
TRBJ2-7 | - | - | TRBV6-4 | CASTEEVGYEQYF | TGTGCCAGCACCGAGGAGGTAGGCTACGAGCAGTACTTC
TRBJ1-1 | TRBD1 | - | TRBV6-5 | CASSYSQGVATEAFF | TGTGCCAGCAGTTACTCGCAGGGGGTAGCCACTGAAGCTTTCTTT
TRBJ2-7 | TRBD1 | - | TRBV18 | CASSLDRGPYEQYF | TGTGCCAGCTCACTCGACAGGGGGCCCTACGAGCAGTACTTC
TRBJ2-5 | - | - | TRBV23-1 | CASSQPGQASLETQYF | TGCGCCAGCAGTCAACCGGGACAAGCCTCCCTGGAGACCCAGTACTTC
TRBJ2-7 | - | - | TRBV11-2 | CASSRRGVYEQYF | TGTGCCAGCAGCCGAAGGGGGGTCTACGAGCAGTACTTC
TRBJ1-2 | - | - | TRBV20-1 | CSARGSYGYTF | TGCAGTGCTAGAGGCAGTTATGGCTACACCTTC